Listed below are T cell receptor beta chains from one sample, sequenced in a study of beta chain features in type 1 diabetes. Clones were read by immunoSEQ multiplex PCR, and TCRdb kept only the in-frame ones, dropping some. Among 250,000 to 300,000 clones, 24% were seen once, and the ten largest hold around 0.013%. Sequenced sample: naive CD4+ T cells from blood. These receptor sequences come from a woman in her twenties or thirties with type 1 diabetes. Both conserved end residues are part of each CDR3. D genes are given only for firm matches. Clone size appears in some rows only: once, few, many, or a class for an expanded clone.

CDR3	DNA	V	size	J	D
CASSQDRLSYEQYF	TGTGCCAGCAGCCAAGATCGTCTATCCTACGAGCAGTACTTC	TRBV4-2	few	TRBJ2-7	.
CASSQLSGISGANVLTF	TGCGCCAGCAGCCAACTTAGCGGGATCTCTGGGGCCAACGTCCTGACTTTC	TRBV4-1	.	TRBJ2-6	TRBD2
CAWSIGQLNTEAFF	TGTGCCTGGAGTATAGGACAGTTGAACACTGAAGCTTTCTTT	TRBV30	.	TRBJ1-1	.
CAWSVSSGANVLTF	TGTGCCTGGAGTGTATCGTCTGGGGCCAACGTCCTGACTTTC	TRBV30	.	TRBJ2-6	.
CASSLESTGGQSTQYF	TGTGCCAGCAGCTTAGAGAGCACAGGGGGTCAGTCTACCCAGTACTTC	TRBV11-2	.	TRBJ2-5	TRBD1
CASSVPGQGVPLNTGELFF	TGTGCCAGCAGCGTTCCGGGACAGGGGGTACCCCTCAACACCGGGGAGCTGTTTTTT	TRBV9	.	TRBJ2-2	TRBD1
CASSITGPQTQYF	TGTGCCAGTTCCATCACGGGTCCCCAGACCCAGTACTTC	TRBV19	few	TRBJ2-5	.
CASSDDTGELFF	TGTGCCAGCAGTGACGACACCGGGGAGCTGTTTTTT	TRBV2	.	TRBJ2-2	.
CATSRLGGYGYTF	TGTGCCACCAGCAGACTCGGAGGCTATGGCTACACCTTC	TRBV15	.	TRBJ1-2	.
CAWSGRRGGLPSYNEQFF	TGTGCCTGGAGTGGCCGGCGGGGGGGACTCCCCTCCTACAATGAGCAGTTCTTC	TRBV30	.	TRBJ2-1	TRBD2
CASSFGTSGTDTQYF	TGTGCCAGCAGTTTCGGGACTAGCGGCACAGATACGCAGTATTTT	TRBV6-5	.	TRBJ2-3	TRBD2
CAWSVLGRGPQHF	TGTGCCTGGAGTGTATTGGGGCGGGGGCCCCAGCATTTT	TRBV30	.	TRBJ1-5	.
CASNQGYNEQFF	TGCGCCAGCAATCAGGGTTACAATGAGCAGTTCTTC	TRBV5-1	.	TRBJ2-1	.
CASSLGLAGLRTDTQYF	TGTGCCAGCAGCCTTGGACTAGCGGGCCTACGCACAGATACGCAGTATTTT	TRBV9	.	TRBJ2-3	TRBD2
CAGRQGDLAKNIQYF	TGTGCCGGCCGACAGGGGGATTTAGCCAAAAACATTCAGTACTTC	TRBV30	.	TRBJ2-4	TRBD1
CSVAFGGGYTF	TGCAGCGTCGCTTTCGGGGGTGGCTACACCTTC	TRBV29-1	few	TRBJ1-2	.
CAWSPSYEQYF	TGTGCCTGGAGTCCTAGCTACGAGCAGTACTTC	TRBV30	few	TRBJ2-7	.